This T cell receptor (beta chain) is drawn from a study of blood T cell repertoires in COVID-19. This clone was detected a few times. Participants spanned ages about 18 to 100 years and resided in roughly 22 US areas. Clones were sequenced by immunoSEQ multiplex PCR, and TCRdb holds only the in-frame ones, with some missing. This sample yields 200,000 to 250,000 clones, of which 70% to 90% are seen a single time; over 3% belongs to the top ten. In germline, CDR1 is LGHDT, CDR2 YNNKEL (reference sequence). J was trimmed by 8 bases and V by 0 bases; bases with no gene match: 6. The CDR3 is made up of 14 amino acids.

The chain has TRBV3-1 (or the pseudogene TRBV3-2) and TRBJ1-1, with 7 bases identical to TRBD1. This receptor was obtained from a woman aged 45-60 years in a cohort exposed to, infected with or recovered from COVID-19 (not recorded which). Material: PBMCs or T cells enriched from blood (not recorded which). Here the CDR3 DNA reads TGTGCCAGCAGCCAAGACGTCAGGGGGACCGAAGCTTTCTTT. Its protein product is CASSQDVRGTEAFF.